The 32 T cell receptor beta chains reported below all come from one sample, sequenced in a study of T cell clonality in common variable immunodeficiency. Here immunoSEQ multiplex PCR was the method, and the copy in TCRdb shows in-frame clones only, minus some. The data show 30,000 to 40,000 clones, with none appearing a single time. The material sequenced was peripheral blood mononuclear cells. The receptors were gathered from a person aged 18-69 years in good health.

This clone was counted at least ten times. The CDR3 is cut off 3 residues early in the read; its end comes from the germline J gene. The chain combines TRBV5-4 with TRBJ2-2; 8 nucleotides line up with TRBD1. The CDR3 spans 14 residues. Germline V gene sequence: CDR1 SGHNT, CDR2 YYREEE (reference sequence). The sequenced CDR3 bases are TGTGCCAGCAGCTTAACAGGGGGGTATTCACCG. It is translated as CASSLTGGYSP. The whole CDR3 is CASSLTGGYSPLFF.

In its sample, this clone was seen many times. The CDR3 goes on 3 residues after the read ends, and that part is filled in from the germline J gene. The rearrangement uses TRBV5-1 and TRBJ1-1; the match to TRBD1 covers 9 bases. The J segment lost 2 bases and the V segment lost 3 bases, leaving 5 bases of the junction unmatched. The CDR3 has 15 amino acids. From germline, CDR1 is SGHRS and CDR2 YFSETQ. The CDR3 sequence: CASSWGDRANTEAFF. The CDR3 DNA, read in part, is TGCGCCAGCAGCTGGGGGGACAGGGCCAACACTGAA.

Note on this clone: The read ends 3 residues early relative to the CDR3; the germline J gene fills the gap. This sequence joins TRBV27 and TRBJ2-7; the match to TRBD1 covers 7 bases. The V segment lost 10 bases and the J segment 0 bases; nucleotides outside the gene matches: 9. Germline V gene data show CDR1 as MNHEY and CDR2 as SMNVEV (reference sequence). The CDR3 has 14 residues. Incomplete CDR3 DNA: TGTGCCACCTCGACAGGGTTGCGCTCCTACGAG. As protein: CATSTGLRSYE. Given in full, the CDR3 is CATSTGLRSYEQYF.

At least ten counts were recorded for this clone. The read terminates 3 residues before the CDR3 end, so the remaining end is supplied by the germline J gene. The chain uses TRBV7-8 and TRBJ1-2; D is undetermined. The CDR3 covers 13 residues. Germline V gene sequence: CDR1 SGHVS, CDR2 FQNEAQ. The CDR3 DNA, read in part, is TGTGCCAGCAGCCCCGAGGCCCTCGGGGGC. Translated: CASSPEALGG. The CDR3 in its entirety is CASSPEALGGYTF.

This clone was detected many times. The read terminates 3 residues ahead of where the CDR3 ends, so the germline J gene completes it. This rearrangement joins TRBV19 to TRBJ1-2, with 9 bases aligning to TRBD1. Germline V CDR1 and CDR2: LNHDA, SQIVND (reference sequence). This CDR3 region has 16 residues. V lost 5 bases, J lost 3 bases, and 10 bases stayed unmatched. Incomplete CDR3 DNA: TGTGCCAGTAGTGAACCGGGACAGGGTCTCTACTATGGC. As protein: CASSEPGQGLYYG. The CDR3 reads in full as CASSEPGQGLYYGYTF.

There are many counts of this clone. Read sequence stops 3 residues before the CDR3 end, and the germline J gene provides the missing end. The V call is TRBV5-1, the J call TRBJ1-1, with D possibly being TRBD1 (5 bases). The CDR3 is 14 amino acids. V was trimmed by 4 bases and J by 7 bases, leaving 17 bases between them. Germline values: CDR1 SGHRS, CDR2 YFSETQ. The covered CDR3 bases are TGCGCCAGCAGCCCCGCGGGGGGGTATAATGAA. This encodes CASSPAGGYNE. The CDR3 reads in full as CASSPAGGYNEAFF.

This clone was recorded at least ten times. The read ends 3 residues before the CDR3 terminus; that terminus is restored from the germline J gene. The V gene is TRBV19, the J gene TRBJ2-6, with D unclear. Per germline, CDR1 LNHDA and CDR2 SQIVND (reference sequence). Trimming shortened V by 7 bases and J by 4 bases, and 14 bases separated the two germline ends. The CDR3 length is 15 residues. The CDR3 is CASTDWQPGANVLTF. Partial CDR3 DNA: TGTGCCAGTACAGATTGGCAACCCGGGGCCAACGTC.

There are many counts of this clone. The part of the CDR3 DNA that was read is TGTGCCTGGAGAGGTACTAACTATGGC. This gives the protein CAWRGTNYG. The entire CDR3 protein is CAWRGTNYGYTF. The chain employs TRBV30 and TRBJ1-2; D is uncertain. The observed sequence ends 3 residues before the CDR3 terminus, with the missing tail filled in from the germline J gene. In germline, CDR1 is GTSNPN, CDR2 SVGIG (reference sequence). With 3 bases removed from V and 0 bases from J, the gap between germline ends came to 5 bases. The CDR3 contains 12 residues.

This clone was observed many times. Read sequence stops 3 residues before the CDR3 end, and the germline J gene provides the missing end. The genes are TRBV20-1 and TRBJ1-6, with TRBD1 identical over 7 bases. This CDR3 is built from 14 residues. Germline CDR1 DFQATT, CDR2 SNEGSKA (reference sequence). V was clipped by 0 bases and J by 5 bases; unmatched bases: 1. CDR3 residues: CSARDDRDNSPLHF. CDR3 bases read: TGCAGTGCTAGAGACGACAGGGATAATTCACCC.

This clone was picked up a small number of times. CDR3 residues: CSARADRGLYEQYF. The CDR3 bases that were read are TGCAGTGCTAGGGCCGACAGGGGCCTGTACGAG. This chain connects TRBV20-1 to TRBJ2-7, with TRBD1 identical over 8 bases. Read sequence stops 3 residues before the CDR3 end, and the germline J gene provides the missing end. CDR3 length equals 14 residues. CDR1 and CDR2 from the germline V gene are DFQATT and SNEGSKA (reference sequence). The V and J ends lost 3 bases and 4 bases, in that order; junction bases with no gene match: 8.

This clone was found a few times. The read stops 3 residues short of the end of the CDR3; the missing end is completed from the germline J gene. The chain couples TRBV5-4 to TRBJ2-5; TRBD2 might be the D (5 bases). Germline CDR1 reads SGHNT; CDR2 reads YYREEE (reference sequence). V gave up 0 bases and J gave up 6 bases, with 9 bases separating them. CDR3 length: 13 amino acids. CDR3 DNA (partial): TGTGCCAGCAGCTTGGTGGGCGGGCAGACC. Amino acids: CASSLVGGQT. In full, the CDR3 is CASSLVGGQTQYF.

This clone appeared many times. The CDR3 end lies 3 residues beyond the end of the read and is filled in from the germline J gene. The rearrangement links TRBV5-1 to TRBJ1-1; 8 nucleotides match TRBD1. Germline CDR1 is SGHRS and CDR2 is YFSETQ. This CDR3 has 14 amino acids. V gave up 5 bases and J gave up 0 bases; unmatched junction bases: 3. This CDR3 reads CASRQTGVNTEAFF. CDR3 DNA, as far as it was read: TGCGCCAGCAGACAGACAGGGGTGAACACTGAA.

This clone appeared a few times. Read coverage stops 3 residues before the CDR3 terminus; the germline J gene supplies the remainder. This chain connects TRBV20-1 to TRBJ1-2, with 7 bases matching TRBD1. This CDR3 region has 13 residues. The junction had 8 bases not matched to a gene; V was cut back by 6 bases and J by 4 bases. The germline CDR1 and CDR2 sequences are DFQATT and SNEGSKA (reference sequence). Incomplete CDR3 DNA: TGCAGTGCACAAGAGGGGGCTGGCTATGGC. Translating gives CSAQEGAGYG. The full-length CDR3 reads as CSAQEGAGYGYTF.

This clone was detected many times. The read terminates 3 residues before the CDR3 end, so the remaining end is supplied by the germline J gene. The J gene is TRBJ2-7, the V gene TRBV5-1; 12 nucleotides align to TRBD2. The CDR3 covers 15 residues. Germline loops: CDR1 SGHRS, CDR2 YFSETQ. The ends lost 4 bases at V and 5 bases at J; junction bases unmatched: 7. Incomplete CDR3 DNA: TGCGCCAGCAGCGCGACTAGCGGGAGTACGAACGAG. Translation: CASSATSGSTNE. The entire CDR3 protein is CASSATSGSTNEQYF. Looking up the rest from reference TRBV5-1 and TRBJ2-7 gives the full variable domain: KAGVTQTPRYLIKTRGQQVTLSCSPISGHRSVSWYQQTPGQGLQFLFEYFSETQRNKGNFPGRFSGRQFSNSRSEMNVSTLELGDSALYLCASSATSGSTNEQYFGPGTRLTVT.

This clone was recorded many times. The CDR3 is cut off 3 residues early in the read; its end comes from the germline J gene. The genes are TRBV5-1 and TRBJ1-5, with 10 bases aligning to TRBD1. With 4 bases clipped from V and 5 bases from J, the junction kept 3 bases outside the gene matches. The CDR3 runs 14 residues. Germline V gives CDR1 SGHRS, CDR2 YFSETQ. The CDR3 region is CASSPGTGDQPQHF. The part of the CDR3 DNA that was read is TGCGCCAGCAGCCCCGGGACAGGGGATCAGCCC.

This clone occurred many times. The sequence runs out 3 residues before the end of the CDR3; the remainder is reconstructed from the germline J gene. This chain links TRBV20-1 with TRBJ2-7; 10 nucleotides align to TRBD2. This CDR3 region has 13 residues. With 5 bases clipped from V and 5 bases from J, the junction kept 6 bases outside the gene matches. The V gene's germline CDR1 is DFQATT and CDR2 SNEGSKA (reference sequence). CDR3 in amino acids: CSALALAGHEQYF. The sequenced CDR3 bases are TGCAGTGCTTTGGCACTAGCGGGACACGAG.

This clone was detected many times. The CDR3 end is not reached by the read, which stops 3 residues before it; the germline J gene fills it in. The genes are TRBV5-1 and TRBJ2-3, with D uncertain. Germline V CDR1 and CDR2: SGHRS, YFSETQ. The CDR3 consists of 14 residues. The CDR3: CASSLDRFEQPQYF. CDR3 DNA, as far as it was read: TGCGCCAGCAGCTTGGACCGTTTTGAACAGCCG.

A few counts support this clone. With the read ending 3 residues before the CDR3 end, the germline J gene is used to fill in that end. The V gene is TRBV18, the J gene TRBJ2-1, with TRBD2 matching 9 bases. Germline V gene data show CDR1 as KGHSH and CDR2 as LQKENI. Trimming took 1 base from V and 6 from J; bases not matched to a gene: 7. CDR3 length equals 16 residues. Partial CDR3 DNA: TGTGCCAGCTCACCACAGGCGGGAGGGCCCGTCAATGAG. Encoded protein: CASSPQAGGPVNE. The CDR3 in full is CASSPQAGGPVNEQFF.

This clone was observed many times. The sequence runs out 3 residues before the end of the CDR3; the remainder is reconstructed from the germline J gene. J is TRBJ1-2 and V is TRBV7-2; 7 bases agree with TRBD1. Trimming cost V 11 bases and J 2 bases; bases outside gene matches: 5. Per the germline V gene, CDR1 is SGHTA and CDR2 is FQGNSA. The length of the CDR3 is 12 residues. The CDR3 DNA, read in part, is TGTGCCTTACAGGGGCGGAACTATGGC. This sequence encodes CALQGRNYG. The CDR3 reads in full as CALQGRNYGYTF. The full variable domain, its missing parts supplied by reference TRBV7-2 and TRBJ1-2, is GAGVSQSPSNKVTEKGKDVELRCDPISGHTALYWYRQSLGQGLEFLIYFQGNSAPDKSGLPSDRFSAERTGGSVSTLTIQRTQQEDSAVYLCALQGRNYGYTFGSGTRLTVV.

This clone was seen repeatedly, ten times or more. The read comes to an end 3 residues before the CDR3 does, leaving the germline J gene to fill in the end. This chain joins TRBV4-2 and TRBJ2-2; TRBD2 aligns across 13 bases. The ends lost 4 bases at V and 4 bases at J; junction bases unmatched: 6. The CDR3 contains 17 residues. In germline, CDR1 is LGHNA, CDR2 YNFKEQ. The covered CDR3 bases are TGTGCCAGCAGCCTACTAGCGGGAGGGCCCGCCACCGGGGAG. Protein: CASSLLAGGPATGE. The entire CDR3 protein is CASSLLAGGPATGELFF.

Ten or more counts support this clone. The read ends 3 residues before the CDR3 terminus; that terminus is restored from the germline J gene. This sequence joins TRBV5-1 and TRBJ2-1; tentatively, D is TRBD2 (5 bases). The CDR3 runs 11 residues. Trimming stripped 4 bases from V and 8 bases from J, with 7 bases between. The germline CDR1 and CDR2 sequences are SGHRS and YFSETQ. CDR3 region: CASSEGYEQFF. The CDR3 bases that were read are TGCGCCAGCAGCGAGGGTTATGAG. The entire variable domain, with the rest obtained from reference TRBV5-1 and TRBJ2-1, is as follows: KAGVTQTPRYLIKTRGQQVTLSCSPISGHRSVSWYQQTPGQGLQFLFEYFSETQRNKGNFPGRFSGRQFSNSRSEMNVSTLELGDSALYLCASSEGYEQFFGPGTRLTVL.

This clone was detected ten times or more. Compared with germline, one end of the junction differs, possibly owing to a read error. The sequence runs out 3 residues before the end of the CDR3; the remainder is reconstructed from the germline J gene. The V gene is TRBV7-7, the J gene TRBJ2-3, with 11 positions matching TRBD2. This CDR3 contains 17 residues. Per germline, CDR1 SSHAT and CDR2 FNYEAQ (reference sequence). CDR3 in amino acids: CASSPGTSGGSADTQYF. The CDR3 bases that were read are TGTGCTAGCAGCCCTGGGACTAGCGGCGGGAGTGCAGATACG.

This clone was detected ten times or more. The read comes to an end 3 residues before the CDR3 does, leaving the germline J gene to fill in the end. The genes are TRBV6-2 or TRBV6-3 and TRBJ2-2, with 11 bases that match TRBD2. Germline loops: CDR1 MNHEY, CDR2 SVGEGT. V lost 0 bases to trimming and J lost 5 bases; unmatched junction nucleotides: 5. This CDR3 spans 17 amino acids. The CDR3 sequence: CASSYSLAGVETGELFF. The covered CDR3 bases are TGTGCCAGCAGTTACTCACTAGCGGGAGTGGAAACCGGGGAG.

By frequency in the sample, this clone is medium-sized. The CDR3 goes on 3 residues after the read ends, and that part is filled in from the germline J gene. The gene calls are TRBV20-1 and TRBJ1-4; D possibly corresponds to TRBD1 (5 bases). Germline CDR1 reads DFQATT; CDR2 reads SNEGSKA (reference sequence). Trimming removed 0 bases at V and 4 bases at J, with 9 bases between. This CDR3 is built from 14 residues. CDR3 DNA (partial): TGCAGTGCTAGAGATCAAGGGGATAATGAAAAA. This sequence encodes CSARDQGDNEK. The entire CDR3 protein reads CSARDQGDNEKLFF.

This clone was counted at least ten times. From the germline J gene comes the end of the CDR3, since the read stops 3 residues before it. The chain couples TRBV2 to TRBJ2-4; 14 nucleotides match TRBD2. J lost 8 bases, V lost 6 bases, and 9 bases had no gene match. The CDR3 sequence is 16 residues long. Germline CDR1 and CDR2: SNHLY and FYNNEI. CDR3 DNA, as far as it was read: TGTGCCAGCAGGGGGGGGACTAGCGGGGGACGAGACATT. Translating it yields CASRGGTSGGRDI. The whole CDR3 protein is CASRGGTSGGRDIQYF.

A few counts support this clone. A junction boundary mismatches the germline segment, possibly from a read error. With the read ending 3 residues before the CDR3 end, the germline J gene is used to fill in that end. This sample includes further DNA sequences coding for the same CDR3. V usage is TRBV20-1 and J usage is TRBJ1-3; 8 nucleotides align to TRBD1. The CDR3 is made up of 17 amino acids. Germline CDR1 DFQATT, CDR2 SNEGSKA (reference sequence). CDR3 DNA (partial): TGCAGTGCTGCGGGGGCAGGGGGCCCTTACTCTGGAAACACG. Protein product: CSAAGAGGPYSGNT. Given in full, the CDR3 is CSAAGAGGPYSGNTIYF.

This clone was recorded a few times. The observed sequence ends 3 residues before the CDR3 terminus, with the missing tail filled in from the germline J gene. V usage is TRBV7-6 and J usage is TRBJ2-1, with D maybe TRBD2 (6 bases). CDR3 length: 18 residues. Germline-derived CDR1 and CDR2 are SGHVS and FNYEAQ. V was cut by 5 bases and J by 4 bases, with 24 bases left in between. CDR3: CASSPPSVGGNIYNEQFF. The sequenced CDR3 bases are TGTGCCAGCAGCCCCCCTTCTGTAGGCGGGAACATATACAATGAG.

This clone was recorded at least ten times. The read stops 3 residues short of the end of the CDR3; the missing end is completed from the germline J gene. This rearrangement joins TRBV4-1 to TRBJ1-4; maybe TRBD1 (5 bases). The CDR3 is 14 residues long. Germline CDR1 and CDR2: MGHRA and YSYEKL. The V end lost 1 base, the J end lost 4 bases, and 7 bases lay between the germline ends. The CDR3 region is CASSQGQINEKLFF. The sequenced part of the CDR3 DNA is TGCGCCAGCAGCCAAGGACAGATTAATGAAAAA.

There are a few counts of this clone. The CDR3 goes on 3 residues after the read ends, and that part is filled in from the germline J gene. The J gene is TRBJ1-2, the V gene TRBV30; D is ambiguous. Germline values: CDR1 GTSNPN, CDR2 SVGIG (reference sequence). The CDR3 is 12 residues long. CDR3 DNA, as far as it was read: TGTGCCTGGAGTAGCGGGAGTCACGAC. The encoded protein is CAWSSGSHD. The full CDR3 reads CAWSSGSHDYTF.

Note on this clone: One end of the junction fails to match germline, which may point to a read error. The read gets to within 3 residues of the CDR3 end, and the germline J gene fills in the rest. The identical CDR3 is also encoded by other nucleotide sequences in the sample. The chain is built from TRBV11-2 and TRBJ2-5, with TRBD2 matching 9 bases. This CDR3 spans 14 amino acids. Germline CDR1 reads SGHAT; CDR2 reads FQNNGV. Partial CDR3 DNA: TGCGCCAGCAGCCAATCGACTAGCGGAGAGACC. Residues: CASSQSTSGET. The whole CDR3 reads CASSQSTSGETQYF.

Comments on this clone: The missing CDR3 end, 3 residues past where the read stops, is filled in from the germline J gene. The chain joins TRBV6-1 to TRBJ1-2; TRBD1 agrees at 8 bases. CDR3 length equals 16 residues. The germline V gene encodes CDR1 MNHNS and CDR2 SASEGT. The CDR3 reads CASSAAGTGEANDYTF. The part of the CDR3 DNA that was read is TGTGCCAGCAGTGCCGCCGGGACAGGCGAGGCCAATGAC.

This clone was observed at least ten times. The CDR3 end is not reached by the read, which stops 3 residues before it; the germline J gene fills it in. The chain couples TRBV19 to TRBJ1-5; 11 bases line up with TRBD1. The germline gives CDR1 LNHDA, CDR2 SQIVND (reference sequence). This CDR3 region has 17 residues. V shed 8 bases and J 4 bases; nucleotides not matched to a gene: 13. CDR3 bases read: TGTGCCAGTGCAAGGGGGACCGGGACAGGGGGTAATCAGCCC. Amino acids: CASARGTGTGGNQP. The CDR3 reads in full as CASARGTGTGGNQPQHF.